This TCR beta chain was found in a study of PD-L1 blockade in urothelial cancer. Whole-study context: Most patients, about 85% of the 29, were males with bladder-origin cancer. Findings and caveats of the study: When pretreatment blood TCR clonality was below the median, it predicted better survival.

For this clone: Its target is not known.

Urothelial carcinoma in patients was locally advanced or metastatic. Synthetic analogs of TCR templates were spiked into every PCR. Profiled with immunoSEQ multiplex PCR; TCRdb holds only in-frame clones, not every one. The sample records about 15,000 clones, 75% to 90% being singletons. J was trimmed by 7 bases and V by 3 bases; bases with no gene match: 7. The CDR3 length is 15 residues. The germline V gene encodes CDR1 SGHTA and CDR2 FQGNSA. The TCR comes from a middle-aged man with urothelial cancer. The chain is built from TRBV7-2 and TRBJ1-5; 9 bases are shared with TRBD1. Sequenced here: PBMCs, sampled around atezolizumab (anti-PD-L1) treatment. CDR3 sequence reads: CASSLDRGRRQPQHF. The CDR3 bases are TGTGCCAGCAGCTTGGACAGGGGAAGGAGGCAGCCCCAGCATTTT.